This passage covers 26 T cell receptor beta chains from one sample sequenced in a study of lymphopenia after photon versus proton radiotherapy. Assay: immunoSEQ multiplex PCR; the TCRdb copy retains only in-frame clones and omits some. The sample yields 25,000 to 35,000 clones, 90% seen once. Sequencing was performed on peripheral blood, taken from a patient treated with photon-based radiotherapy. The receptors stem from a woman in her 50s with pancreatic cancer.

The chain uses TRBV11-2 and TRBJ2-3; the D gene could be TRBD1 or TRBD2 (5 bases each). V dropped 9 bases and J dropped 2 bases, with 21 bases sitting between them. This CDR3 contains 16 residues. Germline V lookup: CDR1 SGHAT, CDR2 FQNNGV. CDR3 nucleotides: TGTGCCAGTATGATGATCGGGGCCTCCTTCACAGATACGCAGTATTTT. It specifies CASMMIGASFTDTQYF.

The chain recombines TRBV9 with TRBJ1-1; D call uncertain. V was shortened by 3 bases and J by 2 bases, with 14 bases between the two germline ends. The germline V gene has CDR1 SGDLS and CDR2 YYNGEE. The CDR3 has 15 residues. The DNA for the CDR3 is TGTGCCAGCAGCGGAAGACACTCCGTCAACACTGAAGCTTTCTTT. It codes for CASSGRHSVNTEAFF.

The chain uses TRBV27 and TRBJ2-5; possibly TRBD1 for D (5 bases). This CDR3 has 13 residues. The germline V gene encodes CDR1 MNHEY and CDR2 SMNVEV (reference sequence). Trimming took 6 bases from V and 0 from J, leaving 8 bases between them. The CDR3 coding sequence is TGTGCCAGCAGGACAGCATACCAAGAGACCCAGTACTTC. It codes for CASRTAYQETQYF.

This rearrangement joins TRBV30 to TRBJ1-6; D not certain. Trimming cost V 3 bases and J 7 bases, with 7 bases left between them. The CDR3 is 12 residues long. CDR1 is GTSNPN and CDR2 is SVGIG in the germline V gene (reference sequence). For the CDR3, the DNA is TGTGCCTGGAGGGTGTCCAATTCACCCCTCCACTTT. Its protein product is CAWRVSNSPLHF.

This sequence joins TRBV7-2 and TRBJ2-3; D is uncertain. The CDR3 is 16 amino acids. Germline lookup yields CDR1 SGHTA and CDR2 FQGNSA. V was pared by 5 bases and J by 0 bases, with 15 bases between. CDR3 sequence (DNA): TGTGCCAGCAGCCCCATGACTCGTGCTAGCACAGATACGCAGTATTTT. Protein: CASSPMTRASTDTQYF.

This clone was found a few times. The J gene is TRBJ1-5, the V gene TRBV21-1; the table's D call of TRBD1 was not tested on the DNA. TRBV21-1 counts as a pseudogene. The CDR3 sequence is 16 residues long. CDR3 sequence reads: CASSKARDRVHQPQHF. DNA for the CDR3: TGTGCCAGCAGCAAAGCGAGGGACAGGGTCCATCAGCCCCAGCATTTT.

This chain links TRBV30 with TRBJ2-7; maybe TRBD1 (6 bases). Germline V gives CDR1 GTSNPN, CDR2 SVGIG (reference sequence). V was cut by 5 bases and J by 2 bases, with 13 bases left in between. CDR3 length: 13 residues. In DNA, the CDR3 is TGTGCCTGGGGCGCGGACAGCCCCTACGAGCAGTACTTC. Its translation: CAWGADSPYEQYF.

The CDR3 DNA reads as TGTGCCAGCAGTTACGGGGCAGACAATCAGCCCCAGCATTTT. Translation gives CASSYGADNQPQHF. V usage is TRBV27 and J usage is TRBJ1-5; D is possibly TRBD1 (5 bases). V was clipped by 4 bases and J by 3 bases, with 10 bases between them. Germline values: CDR1 MNHEY, CDR2 SMNVEV (reference sequence). The CDR3 length is 14 residues.

CDR3 protein: CASSSGQGELNTEAFF. CDR3 sequence (DNA): TGTGCCAGCAGCTCGGGACAGGGTGAGTTGAACACTGAAGCTTTCTTT. V is TRBV7-9 and J is TRBJ1-1; the match to TRBD1 covers 9 bases. The germline V gene has CDR1 SEHNR and CDR2 FQNEAQ (reference sequence). The CDR3 consists of 16 residues. The junction had 6 bases not matched to a gene; V was cut back by 4 bases and J by 0 bases.

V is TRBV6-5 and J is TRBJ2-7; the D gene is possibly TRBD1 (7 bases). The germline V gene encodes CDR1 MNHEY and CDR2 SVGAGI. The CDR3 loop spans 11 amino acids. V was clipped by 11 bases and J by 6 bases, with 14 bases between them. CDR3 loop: CAARGVREQYF. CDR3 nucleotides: TGTGCCGCCAGGGGGGTGCGCGAGCAGTACTTC.

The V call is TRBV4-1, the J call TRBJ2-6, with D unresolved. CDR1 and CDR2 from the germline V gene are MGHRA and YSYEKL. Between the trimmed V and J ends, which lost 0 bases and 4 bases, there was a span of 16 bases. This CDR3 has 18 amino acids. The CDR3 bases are TGCGCCAGCAGCCAAGATCAGCTTAAGGGTCTGGGGGCCAACGTCCTGACTTTC. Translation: CASSQDQLKGLGANVLTF.

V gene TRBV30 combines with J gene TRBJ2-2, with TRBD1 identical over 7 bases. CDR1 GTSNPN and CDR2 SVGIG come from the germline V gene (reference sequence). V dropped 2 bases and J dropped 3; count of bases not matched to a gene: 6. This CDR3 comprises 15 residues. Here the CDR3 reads CAWSRQGRDTGELFF. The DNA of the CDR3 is TGTGCCTGGAGTAGACAGGGCAGGGACACCGGGGAGCTGTTTTTT.

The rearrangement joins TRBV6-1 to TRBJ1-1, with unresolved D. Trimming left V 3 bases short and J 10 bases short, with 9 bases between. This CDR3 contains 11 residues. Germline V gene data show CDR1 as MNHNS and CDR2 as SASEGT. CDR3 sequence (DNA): TGTGCCAGCAGTGATCTCGGCCCAGCTTTCTTT. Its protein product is CASSDLGPAFF.

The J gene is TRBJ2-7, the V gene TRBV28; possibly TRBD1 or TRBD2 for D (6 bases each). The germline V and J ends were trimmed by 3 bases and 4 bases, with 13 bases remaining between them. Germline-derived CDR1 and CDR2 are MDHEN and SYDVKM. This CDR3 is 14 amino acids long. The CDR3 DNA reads TGTGCCAGCAGTTTCCAAGGGGGGACGTACGAGCAGTACTTC. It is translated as CASSFQGGTYEQYF.

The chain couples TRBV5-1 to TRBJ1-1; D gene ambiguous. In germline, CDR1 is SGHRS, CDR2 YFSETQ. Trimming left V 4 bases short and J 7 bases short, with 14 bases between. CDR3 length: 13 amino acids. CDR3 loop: CASSVGVEIEAFF. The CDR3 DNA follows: TGCGCCAGCAGCGTTGGGGTAGAGATTGAAGCTTTCTTT.

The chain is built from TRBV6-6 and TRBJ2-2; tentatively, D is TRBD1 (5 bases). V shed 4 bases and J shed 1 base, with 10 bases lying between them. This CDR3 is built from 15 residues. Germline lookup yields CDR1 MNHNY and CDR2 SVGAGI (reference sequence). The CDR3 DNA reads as TGTGCCAGCAGTTCCCCAGGGCAGAACACCGGGGAGCTGTTTTTT. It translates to CASSSPGQNTGELFF.

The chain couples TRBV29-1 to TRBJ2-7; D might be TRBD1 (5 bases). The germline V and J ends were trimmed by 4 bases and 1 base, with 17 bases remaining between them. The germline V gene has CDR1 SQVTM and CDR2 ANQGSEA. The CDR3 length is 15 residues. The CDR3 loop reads CSVAVTDRWSYEQYF. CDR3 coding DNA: TGCAGCGTTGCAGTGACAGATCGATGGTCCTACGAGCAGTACTTC.

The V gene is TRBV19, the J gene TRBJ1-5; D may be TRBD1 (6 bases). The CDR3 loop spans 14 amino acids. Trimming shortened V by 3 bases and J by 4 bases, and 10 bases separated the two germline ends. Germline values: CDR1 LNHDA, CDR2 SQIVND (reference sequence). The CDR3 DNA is TGTGCCAGTAGTATTGAGGGGGGAAATCAGCCCCAGCATTTT. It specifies CASSIEGGNQPQHF. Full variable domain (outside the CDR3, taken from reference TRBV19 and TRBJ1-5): DGGITQSPKYLFRKEGQNVTLSCEQNLNHDAMYWYRQDPGQGLRLIYYSQIVNDFQKGDIAEGYSVSREKKESFPLTVTSAQKNPTAFYLCASSIEGGNQPQHFGDGTRLSIL.

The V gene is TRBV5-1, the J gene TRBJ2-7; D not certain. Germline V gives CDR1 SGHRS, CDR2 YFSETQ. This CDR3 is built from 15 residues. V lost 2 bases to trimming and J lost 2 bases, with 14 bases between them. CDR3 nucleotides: TGCGCCAGCAGCTTTGAAGGGCAGCAAACCTACGAGCAGTACTTC. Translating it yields CASSFEGQQTYEQYF. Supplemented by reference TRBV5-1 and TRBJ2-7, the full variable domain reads KAGVTQTPRYLIKTRGQQVTLSCSPISGHRSVSWYQQTPGQGLQFLFEYFSETQRNKGNFPGRFSGRQFSNSRSEMNVSTLELGDSALYLCASSFEGQQTYEQYFGPGTRLTVT.

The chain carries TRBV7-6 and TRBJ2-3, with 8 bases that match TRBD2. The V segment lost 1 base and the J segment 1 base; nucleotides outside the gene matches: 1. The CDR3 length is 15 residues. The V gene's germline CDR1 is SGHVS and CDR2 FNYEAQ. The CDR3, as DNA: TGTGCCAGCAGCTTAGACGGGGGGGGCACAGATACGCAGTATTTT. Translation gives CASSLDGGGTDTQYF.

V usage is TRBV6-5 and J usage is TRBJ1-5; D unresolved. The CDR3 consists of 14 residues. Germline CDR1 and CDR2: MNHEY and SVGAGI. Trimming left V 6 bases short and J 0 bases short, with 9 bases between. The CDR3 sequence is CASRAQYSNQPQHF. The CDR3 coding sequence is TGTGCCAGCAGGGCACAGTATAGCAATCAGCCCCAGCATTTT.

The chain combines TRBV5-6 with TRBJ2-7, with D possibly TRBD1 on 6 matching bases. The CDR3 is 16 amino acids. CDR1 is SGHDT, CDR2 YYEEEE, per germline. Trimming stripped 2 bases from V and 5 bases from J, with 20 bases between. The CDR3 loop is CASSLFPGTSGNEQYF. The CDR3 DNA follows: TGTGCCAGCAGCTTATTCCCAGGGACATCCGGGAACGAGCAGTACTTC. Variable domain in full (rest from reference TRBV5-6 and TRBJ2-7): DAGVTQSPTHLIKTRGQQVTLRCSPKSGHDTVSWYQQALGQGPQFIFQYYEEEERQRGNFPDRFSGHQFPNYSSELNVNALLLGDSALYLCASSLFPGTSGNEQYFGPGTRLTVT.

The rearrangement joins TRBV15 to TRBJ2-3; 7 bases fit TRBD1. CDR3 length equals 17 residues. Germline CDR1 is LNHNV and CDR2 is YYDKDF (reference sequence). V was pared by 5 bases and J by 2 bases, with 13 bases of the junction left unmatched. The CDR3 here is CATSGDRDLKPTDTQYF. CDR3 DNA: TGTGCCACCAGCGGCGACAGGGACCTGAAACCCACAGATACGCAGTATTTT. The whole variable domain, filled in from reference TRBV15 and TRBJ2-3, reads DAMVIQNPRYQVTQFGKPVTLSCSQTLNHNVMYWYQQKSSQAPKLLFHYYDKDFNNEADTPDNFQSRRPNTSFCFLDIRSPGLGDTAMYLCATSGDRDLKPTDTQYFGPGTRLTVL.

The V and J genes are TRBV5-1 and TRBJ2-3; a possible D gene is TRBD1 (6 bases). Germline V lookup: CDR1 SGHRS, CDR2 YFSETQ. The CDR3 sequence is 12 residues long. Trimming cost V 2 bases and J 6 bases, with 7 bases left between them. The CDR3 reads CASSFQGDTQYF. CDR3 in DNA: TGCGCCAGCAGCTTCCAGGGGGATACGCAGTATTTT. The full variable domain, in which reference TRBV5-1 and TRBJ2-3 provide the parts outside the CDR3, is KAGVTQTPRYLIKTRGQQVTLSCSPISGHRSVSWYQQTPGQGLQFLFEYFSETQRNKGNFPGRFSGRQFSNSRSEMNVSTLELGDSALYLCASSFQGDTQYFGPGTRLTVL.

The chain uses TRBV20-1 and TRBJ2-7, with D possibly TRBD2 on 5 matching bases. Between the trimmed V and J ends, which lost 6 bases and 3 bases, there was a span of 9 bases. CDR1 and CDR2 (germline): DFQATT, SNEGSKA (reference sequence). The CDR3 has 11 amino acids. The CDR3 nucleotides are TGCAGTGCCTCACTAGACTACGAGCAGTACTTC. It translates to CSASLDYEQYF.

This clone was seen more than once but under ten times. The DNA for the CDR3 is TGTGCCAGCAGCTTGGCTGGGAGCAATCAGCCCCAGCATTTT. It codes for CASSLAGSNQPQHF. The V and J genes are TRBV5-6 and TRBJ1-5, with D unresolved. Germline loops: CDR1 SGHDT, CDR2 YYEEEE. Trimming took off 0 bases at V and 1 base at J, with 5 bases between the two ends. This CDR3 spans 14 amino acids.